These 30 T cell receptor beta chains came from one sample sequenced in a study of cytomegalovirus exposure and HLA in healthy donors. Only in-frame clones appear in the TCRdb table, and some are missing; sequencing was by immunoSEQ multiplex PCR. The sample yields roughly 120,000 clones, 70% to 90% seen once. Sequencing was done on a sample of PBMCs. These TCRs come from a man younger than 35 in good health and CMV-seronegative.

The chain employs TRBV28 and TRBJ1-2, with D hard to call. This CDR3 spans 14 amino acids. V dropped 3 bases and J dropped 3 bases, with 11 bases sitting between them. Germline CDR1 reads MDHEN; CDR2 reads SYDVKM. In DNA form, the CDR3 reads TGTGCCAGCAGTTTTATCCCAGTTGACTATGGCTACACCTTC. Translation: CASSFIPVDYGYTF.

The genes are TRBV28 and TRBJ1-5, with no clear D. The CDR3 totals 15 residues. Germline assignment: CDR1 MDHEN and CDR2 SYDVKM. V lost 6 bases and J lost 3, with 15 bases in between. The chain's CDR3 is CASRSAGVDNQPQHF. In DNA form, the CDR3 reads TGTGCCAGCAGGTCCGCAGGCGTAGACAATCAGCCCCAGCATTTT.

The CDR3 protein is CASSLVDTNEKLFF. The CDR3 nucleotides are TGCGCCAGCAGCTTGGTTGACACGAATGAAAAACTGTTTTTT. This rearrangement joins TRBV5-1 to TRBJ1-4; D gene uncertain. This CDR3 region has 14 residues. CDR1 is SGHRS, CDR2 YFSETQ, per germline. V was clipped by 0 bases and J by 5 bases, with 8 bases between them.

V gene TRBV7-2 combines with J gene TRBJ1-2; the D is unclear. CDR3 length: 14 residues. The V and J ends lost 1 base and 2 bases respectively, with 8 bases between them. Germline V gene sequence: CDR1 SGHTA, CDR2 FQGNSA. CDR3 nucleotide sequence: TGTGCCAGCAGCTTAGGTCTGCAGAACTATGGCTACACCTTC. Translating gives CASSLGLQNYGYTF.

This chain joins TRBV5-4 and TRBJ1-3; D might be TRBD1 (5 bases). The length of the CDR3 is 16 residues. V lost 5 bases to trimming and J lost 0 bases, with 15 bases between them. Looked up from germline, CDR1 is SGHNT and CDR2 is YYREEE (reference sequence). CDR3 in DNA: TGTGCCAGCAGATCTAGTGGGGCGAGCTCTGGAAACACCATATATTTT. Its translation is CASRSSGASSGNTIYF.

The chain is built from TRBV11-2 and TRBJ2-1; 10 bases are a match to TRBD2. CDR1 is SGHAT, CDR2 FQNNGV, per germline. Trimming took 7 bases from V and 7 from J; bases not matched to a gene: 4. The CDR3 loop spans 13 amino acids. The CDR3 nucleotides are TGTGCCAGCACTAGCGGGAGAATGAATGAGCAGTTCTTC. Its translation is CASTSGRMNEQFF.

V and J are TRBV5-1 and TRBJ2-1; D is undetermined. CDR3 length equals 13 residues. CDR1 and CDR2 from the germline V gene are SGHRS and YFSETQ. Trimming took 1 base from V and 5 from J, leaving 7 bases between them. The CDR3 DNA is TGCGCCAGCAGCTTGCGGTCGGACAATGAGCAGTTCTTC. Its translation is CASSLRSDNEQFF.

The V and J genes are TRBV29-1 and TRBJ1-1; 7 nucleotides align to TRBD1. This CDR3 is 11 amino acids long. Trimming at V came to 8 bases and at J to 7 bases, leaving 7 bases not matched to a gene. Per germline, CDR1 SQVTM and CDR2 ANQGSEA. The CDR3 sequence: CSFRRDSEAFF. Written as DNA, the CDR3 is TGCAGCTTTCGCAGGGACAGTGAAGCTTTCTTT. Full variable domain (outside the CDR3, taken from reference TRBV29-1 and TRBJ1-1): SAVISQKPSRDICQRGTSLTIQCQVDSQVTMMFWYRQQPGQSLTLIATANQGSEATYESGFVIDKFPISRPNLTFSTLTVSNMSPEDSSIYLCSFRRDSEAFFGQGTRLTVV.

This chain links TRBV27 with TRBJ2-7; 9 bases fit TRBD1. Trimming cost V 11 bases and J 4 bases; bases outside gene matches: 6. Germline V lookup: CDR1 MNHEY, CDR2 SMNVEV (reference sequence). The CDR3 contains 12 residues. The CDR3 DNA reads TGTGCCGCGGGACAGGGCTTATACGAGCAGTACTTC. It codes for CAAGQGLYEQYF.

The J gene is TRBJ1-1, the V gene TRBV5-1; TRBD1 matches at 9 bases. With 2 bases clipped from V and 5 bases from J, the junction kept 7 bases outside the gene matches. The CDR3 totals 15 residues. Germline V gene data show CDR1 as SGHRS and CDR2 as YFSETQ. The CDR3, as DNA: TGCGCCAGCAGCTTCTACAGGGGGCGCGGAACTGAAGCTTTCTTT. It translates to CASSFYRGRGTEAFF.

The chain carries TRBV30 and TRBJ1-2; no reliable D call. Germline V lookup: CDR1 GTSNPN, CDR2 SVGIG (reference sequence). The CDR3 length is 12 residues. V lost 2 bases and J 8 bases, leaving 12 bases between the germline ends. Here the CDR3 DNA reads TGTGCCTGGAGTAGAGGGCTGGGCGGCTACACCTTC. Residues: CAWSRGLGGYTF.

The rearrangement uses TRBV7-2 and TRBJ2-7; D may be TRBD1 (6 bases). CDR3 length: 15 residues. Germline assignment: CDR1 SGHTA and CDR2 FQGNSA. V was cut by 4 bases and J by 4 bases, with 17 bases left in between. DNA of the CDR3: TGTGCCAGCAGCTATTCAGGGGACCCGAGGTACGAGCAGTACTTC. Its protein is CASSYSGDPRYEQYF. The whole variable domain, filled in from reference TRBV7-2 and TRBJ2-7, reads GAGVSQSPSNKVTEKGKDVELRCDPISGHTALYWYRQSLGQGLEFLIYFQGNSAPDKSGLPSDRFSAERTGGSVSTLTIQRTQQEDSAVYLCASSYSGDPRYEQYFGPGTRLTVT.

This chain joins TRBV27 and TRBJ1-3; 8 bases match TRBD1. Looked up from germline, CDR1 is MNHEY and CDR2 is SMNVEV (reference sequence). J lost 4 bases, V lost 5 bases, and 4 bases had no gene match. This CDR3 spans 14 amino acids. The CDR3 sequence is CASSPWTGGNTIYF. CDR3 DNA: TGTGCCAGCAGTCCTTGGACAGGGGGAAACACCATATATTTT.

The rearrangement uses TRBV6-6 and TRBJ2-5; 8 bases are shared with TRBD1. The V gene's germline CDR1 is MNHNY and CDR2 SVGAGI (reference sequence). V lost 7 bases to trimming and J lost 5 bases; unmatched junction nucleotides: 9. The CDR3 has 14 residues. This CDR3 is CASTPGQVPETQYF. CDR3 coding DNA: TGTGCCAGCACACCGGGACAGGTGCCCGAGACCCAGTACTTC.

This clone was observed a handful of times. The V call is TRBV6-6, the J call TRBJ2-1; 11 positions match TRBD1. Per germline, CDR1 MNHNY and CDR2 SVGAGI (reference sequence). This CDR3 contains 14 residues. V was clipped by 6 bases and J by 3 bases; unmatched bases: 1. DNA for the CDR3: TGTGCCAGCAGCGGGACAGGGGGCTACAATGAGCAGTTCTTC. This sequence encodes CASSGTGGYNEQFF.

This rearrangement joins TRBV5-5 to TRBJ1-2, with D perhaps matching TRBD1 (5 bases). Germline loops: CDR1 SGHKS, CDR2 YYEKEE (reference sequence). The germline V and J ends were trimmed by 4 bases and 4 bases, with 14 bases remaining between them. This CDR3 is built from 14 residues. DNA for the CDR3: TGTGCCAGCAGCCTTACAGGAACCCTCTATGGCTACACCTTC. Translation gives CASSLTGTLYGYTF. The full variable domain, in which reference TRBV5-5 and TRBJ1-2 provide the parts outside the CDR3, is DAGVTQSPTHLIKTRGQQVTLRCSPISGHKSVSWYQQVLGQGPQFIFQYYEKEERGRGNFPDRFSARQFPNYSSELNVNALLLGDSALYLCASSLTGTLYGYTFGSGTRLTVV.

The V gene is TRBV9, the J gene TRBJ1-6; D uncertain. With 2 bases removed from V and 7 bases from J, the gap between germline ends came to 13 bases. This CDR3 is built from 15 residues. Germline V lookup: CDR1 SGDLS, CDR2 YYNGEE. DNA of the CDR3: TGTGCCAGCAGCGTTACCGCAGCGAGCAATTCACCCCTCCACTTT. This codes for CASSVTAASNSPLHF.

This clone was seen once. The chain has TRBV6-4 and TRBJ1-5; maybe TRBD1 (5 bases). The CDR3 totals 16 residues. Trimming removed 7 bases from V and 11 bases from J, with 27 bases in between. Germline V gene lookup returns CDR1 MRHNA and CDR2 SNTAGT. CDR3 in amino acids: CASIKCRVCPTKAQHF. As DNA, the CDR3 is TGTGCCAGCATTAAGTGCAGGGTGTGCCCGACAAAGGCCCAGCATTTT.

The V and J genes are TRBV7-2 and TRBJ2-7, with 10 bases lining up with TRBD1. The CDR3 loop spans 14 amino acids. CDR1 is SGHTA and CDR2 is FQGNSA in the germline V gene. After removal of 4 bases from V and 3 bases from J, the junction contained 3 bases not matched to a gene. The CDR3 nucleotides read TGTGCCAGCAGCTCGGGACAGGGGAACTACGAGCAGTACTTC. Translating gives CASSSGQGNYEQYF.

The rearrangement joins TRBV4-3 to TRBJ2-2; D not certain. CDR3 length: 16 amino acids. Between the trimmed V and J ends, which lost 0 bases and 1 base, there was a span of 9 bases. CDR1 and CDR2 (germline): LGHNA, YSLEER. CDR3 protein: CASSQDSLRNTGELFF. CDR3 DNA sequence: TGCGCCAGCAGCCAAGATTCCCTGAGGAACACCGGGGAGCTGTTTTTT.

The chain is built from TRBV10-1 and TRBJ2-1; TRBD1 matches 9 bases. The CDR3 has 15 amino acids. Germline CDR1 is WNHNN and CDR2 is SYGVQD (reference sequence). The V segment lost 2 bases and the J segment 4 bases; nucleotides outside the gene matches: 3. This CDR3 is CASSEGTGPYNEQFF. In DNA, the CDR3 is TGCGCCAGCAGTGAGGGGACAGGGCCTTACAATGAGCAGTTCTTC.

The rearrangement uses TRBV6-5 and TRBJ2-7, with a weak D call TRBD2 (6 bases). The CDR3 is made up of 16 amino acids. Germline V gene sequence: CDR1 MNHEY, CDR2 SVGAGI. Trimming removed 0 bases at V and 3 bases at J, with 15 bases between. CDR3 region: CASSYSFLVADYEQYF. The CDR3 DNA follows: TGTGCCAGCAGTTACTCGTTCCTGGTAGCGGACTACGAGCAGTACTTC.

There are a few counts of this clone. The chain combines TRBV11-2 with TRBJ1-2; 7 positions agree with TRBD1. The CDR3 extends over 15 amino acids. Germline CDR1 is SGHAT and CDR2 is FQNNGV. V was pared by 6 bases and J by 3 bases, with 10 bases of the junction left unmatched. CDR3 DNA sequence: TGTGCCAGCAGGAATCGACAGGGAGGTGACTATGGCTACACCTTC. Encoded protein: CASRNRQGGDYGYTF.

This rearrangement joins TRBV9 to TRBJ1-2; no firm D call. The V gene lost 4 bases and the J gene lost 2 bases, with 9 bases spanning the gap. CDR1 and CDR2 from the germline V gene are SGDLS and YYNGEE. CDR3 length equals 13 residues. CDR3 amino acids: CASSPNLNYGYTF. As DNA, the CDR3 is TGTGCCAGCAGCCCAAACCTAAACTATGGCTACACCTTC.

V gene TRBV27 combines with J gene TRBJ1-2, with 9 bases matching TRBD1. The CDR3 consists of 14 residues. Germline V gene data show CDR1 as MNHEY and CDR2 as SMNVEV (reference sequence). V trimming: 5 bases; J trimming: 2 bases; junction bases outside the gene matches: 3. Written as DNA, the CDR3 is TGTGCCAGCAGTAAACAGGGGGCAAACTATGGCTACACCTTC. It encodes CASSKQGANYGYTF.

The chain recombines TRBV14 with TRBJ2-7, with TRBD1 as a possible D gene (5 bases). The ends were cut back, 1 base at V and 3 bases at J, with 19 bases in the middle. CDR3 length equals 17 residues. Germline V gene lookup returns CDR1 SGHDN and CDR2 FVKESK. This chain's CDR3 is CASSQAFATAVNYEQYF. DNA for the CDR3: TGTGCCAGCAGCCAAGCGTTCGCGACAGCCGTGAACTACGAGCAGTACTTC.

The chain couples TRBV27 to TRBJ2-1; TRBD2 matches 7 bases. The CDR3 has 14 residues. J lost 7 bases, V lost 0 bases, and 3 bases had no gene match. From germline, CDR1 is MNHEY and CDR2 SMNVEV (reference sequence). CDR3 coding DNA: TGTGCCAGCAGTTTATCGTGGGGGGGTAATGAGCAGTTCTTC. Encoded protein: CASSLSWGGNEQFF.

The rearrangement links TRBV6-5 to TRBJ1-1, with D possibly matching TRBD1 (6 bases). Germline V gene data show CDR1 as MNHEY and CDR2 as SVGAGI. The CDR3 runs to 13 residues. The V gene lost 5 bases and the J gene lost 4 bases, with 11 bases spanning the gap. CDR3 amino acids: CASSLDRFTEAFF. CDR3 in DNA: TGTGCCAGCAGTCTTGACAGGTTCACTGAAGCTTTCTTT.

The rearrangement uses TRBV21-1 and TRBJ2-7; the table calls TRBD2, which could not be checked here. TRBV21-1 is tagged as a pseudogene. CDR3 length: 10 amino acids. CDR3 region: CASSVLEQYF. The CDR3 DNA sequence: TGTGCCAGCAGCGTTCTCGAGCAGTACTTC.

V and J are TRBV27 and TRBJ2-1; 7 bases line up with TRBD2. Germline trimming cut 5 bases from V and 4 bases from J; bases unmatched to any gene: 8. In germline, CDR1 is MNHEY, CDR2 SMNVEV (reference sequence). The CDR3 sequence is 15 residues long. In DNA form, the CDR3 reads TGTGCCAGCAGTCGGAGCGGGGACCTTTACAATGAGCAGTTCTTC. Its translation: CASSRSGDLYNEQFF.